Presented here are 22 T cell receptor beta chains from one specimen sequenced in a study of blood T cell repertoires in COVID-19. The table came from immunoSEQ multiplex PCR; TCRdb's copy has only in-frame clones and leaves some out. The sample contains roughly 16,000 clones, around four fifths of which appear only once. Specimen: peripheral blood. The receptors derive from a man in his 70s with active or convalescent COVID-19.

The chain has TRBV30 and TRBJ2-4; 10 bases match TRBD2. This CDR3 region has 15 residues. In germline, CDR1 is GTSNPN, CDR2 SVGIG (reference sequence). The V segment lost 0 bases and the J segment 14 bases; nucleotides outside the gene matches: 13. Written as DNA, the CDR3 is TGTGCCTGGAGTGTGGGAGGCCTAGCGGGGGCCATGAAGTACTTC. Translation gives CAWSVGGLAGAMKYF.

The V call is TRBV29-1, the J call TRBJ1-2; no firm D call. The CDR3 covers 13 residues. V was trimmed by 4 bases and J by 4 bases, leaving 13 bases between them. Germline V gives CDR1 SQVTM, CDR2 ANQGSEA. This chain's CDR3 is CSVGHKDTYGYTF. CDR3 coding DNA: TGCAGCGTTGGACATAAGGATACCTATGGCTACACCTTC.

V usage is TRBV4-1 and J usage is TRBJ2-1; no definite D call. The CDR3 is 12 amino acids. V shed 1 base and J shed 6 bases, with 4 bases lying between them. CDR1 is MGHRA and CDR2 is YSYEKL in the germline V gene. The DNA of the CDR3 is TGCGCCAGCAGCCAAGGAGGCAATGAGCAGTTCTTC. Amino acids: CASSQGGNEQFF.

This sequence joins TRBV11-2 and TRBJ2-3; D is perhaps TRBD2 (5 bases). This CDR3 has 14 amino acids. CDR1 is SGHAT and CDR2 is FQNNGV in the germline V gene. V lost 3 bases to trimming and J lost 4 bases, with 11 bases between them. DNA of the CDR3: TGTGCCAGCAGCTTGGGCATCGGGGCAGATACGCAGTATTTT. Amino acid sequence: CASSLGIGADTQYF. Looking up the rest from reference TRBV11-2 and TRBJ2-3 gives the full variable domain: EAGVAQSPRYKIIEKRQSVAFWCNPISGHATLYWYQQILGQGPKLLIQFQNNGVVDDSQLPKDRFSAERLKGVDSTLKIQPAKLEDSAVYLCASSLGIGADTQYFGPGTRLTVL.

CDR3 sequence: CASSLLKTSLGTDTQYF. The CDR3 DNA sequence: TGTGCCAGCAGCCTACTGAAGACTAGTCTGGGCACAGATACGCAGTATTTT. The chain links TRBV3-1 (or the pseudogene TRBV3-2) to TRBJ2-3, with a weak D call TRBD2 (6 bases). The ends were cut back, 4 bases at V and 1 base at J, with 18 bases in the middle. The CDR3 extends over 17 amino acids. CDR1 is LGHDT and CDR2 is YNNKEL in the germline V gene (reference sequence).

CDR3 sequence (DNA): TGTGCCAGCAGCTCACGGACAGGGGTGAACACTGAAGCTTTCTTT. Amino acids: CASSSRTGVNTEAFF. The genes are TRBV7-2 and TRBJ1-1, with 9 nucleotides matching TRBD1. Germline CDR1 and CDR2: SGHTA and FQGNSA. The CDR3 contains 15 residues. Trimming at V came to 4 bases and at J to 0 bases, leaving 3 bases not matched to a gene. Variable domain in full (rest from reference TRBV7-2 and TRBJ1-1): GAGVSQSPSNKVTEKGKDVELRCDPISGHTALYWYRQSLGQGLEFLIYFQGNSAPDKSGLPSDRFSAERTGGSVSTLTIQRTQQEDSAVYLCASSSRTGVNTEAFFGQGTRLTVV.

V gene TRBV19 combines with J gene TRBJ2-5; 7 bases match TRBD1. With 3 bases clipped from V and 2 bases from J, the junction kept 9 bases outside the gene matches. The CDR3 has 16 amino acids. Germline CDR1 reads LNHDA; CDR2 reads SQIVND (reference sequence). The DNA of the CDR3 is TGTGCCAGTAGTATCTCCTCCGGGACAGCTCAAGAGACCCAGTACTTC. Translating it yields CASSISSGTAQETQYF.

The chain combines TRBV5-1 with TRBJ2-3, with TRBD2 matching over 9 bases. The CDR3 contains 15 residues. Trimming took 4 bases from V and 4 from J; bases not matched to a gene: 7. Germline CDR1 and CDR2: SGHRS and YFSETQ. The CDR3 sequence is CASSPRGGAADTQYF. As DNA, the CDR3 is TGCGCCAGCAGCCCGCGCGGGGGGGCCGCAGATACGCAGTATTTT.

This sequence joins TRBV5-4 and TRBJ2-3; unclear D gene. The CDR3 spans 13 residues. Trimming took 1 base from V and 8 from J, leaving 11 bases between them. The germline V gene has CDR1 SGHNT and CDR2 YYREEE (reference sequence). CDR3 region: CASSLLVSGTQYF. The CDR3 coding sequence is TGTGCCAGCAGCTTGTTAGTATCGGGTACGCAGTATTTT. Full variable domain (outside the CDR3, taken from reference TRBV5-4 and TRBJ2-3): ETGVTQSPTHLIKTRGQQVTLRCSSQSGHNTVSWYQQALGQGPQFIFQYYREEENGRGNFPPRFSGLQFPNYSSELNVNALELDDSALYLCASSLLVSGTQYFGPGTRLTVL.

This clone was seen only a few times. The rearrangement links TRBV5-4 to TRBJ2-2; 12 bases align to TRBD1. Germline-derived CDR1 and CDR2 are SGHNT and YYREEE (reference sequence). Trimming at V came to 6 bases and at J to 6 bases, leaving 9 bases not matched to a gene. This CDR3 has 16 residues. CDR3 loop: CASNVPGQGAAGELFF. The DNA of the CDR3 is TGTGCCAGCAACGTTCCGGGACAGGGGGCCGCCGGGGAGCTGTTTTTT.

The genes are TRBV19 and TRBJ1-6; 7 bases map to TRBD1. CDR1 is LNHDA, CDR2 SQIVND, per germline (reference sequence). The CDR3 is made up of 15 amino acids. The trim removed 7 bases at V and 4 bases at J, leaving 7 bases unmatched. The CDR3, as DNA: TGTGCCAGTAATCCGGGACAGTCGTATAATTCACCCCTCCACTTT. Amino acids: CASNPGQSYNSPLHF.

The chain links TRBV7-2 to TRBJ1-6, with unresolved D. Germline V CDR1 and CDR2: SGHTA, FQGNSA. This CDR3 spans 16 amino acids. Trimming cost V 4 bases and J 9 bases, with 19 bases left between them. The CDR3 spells CASSSPLGGSASPLHF. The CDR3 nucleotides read TGTGCCAGCAGCTCACCTCTCGGCGGGTCGGCTTCACCCCTCCACTTT. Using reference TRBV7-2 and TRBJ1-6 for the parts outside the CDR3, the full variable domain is GAGVSQSPSNKVTEKGKDVELRCDPISGHTALYWYRQSLGQGLEFLIYFQGNSAPDKSGLPSDRFSAERTGGSVSTLTIQRTQQEDSAVYLCASSSPLGGSASPLHFGNGTRLTVT.

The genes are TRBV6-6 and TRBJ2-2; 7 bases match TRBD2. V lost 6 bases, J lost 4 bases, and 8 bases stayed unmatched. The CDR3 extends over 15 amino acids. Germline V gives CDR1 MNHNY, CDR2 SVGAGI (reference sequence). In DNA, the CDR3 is TGTGCCAGCAGCCAACGACTAGCCGGCACCGGGGAGCTGTTTTTT. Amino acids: CASSQRLAGTGELFF.

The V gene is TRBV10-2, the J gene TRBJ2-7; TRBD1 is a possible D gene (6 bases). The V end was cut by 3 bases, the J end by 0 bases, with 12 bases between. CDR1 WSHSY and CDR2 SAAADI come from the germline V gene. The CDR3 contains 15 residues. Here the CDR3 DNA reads TGCGCCAGCAGTGACCCCCCAGGGGCCTCCTACGAGCAGTACTTC. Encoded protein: CASSDPPGASYEQYF.

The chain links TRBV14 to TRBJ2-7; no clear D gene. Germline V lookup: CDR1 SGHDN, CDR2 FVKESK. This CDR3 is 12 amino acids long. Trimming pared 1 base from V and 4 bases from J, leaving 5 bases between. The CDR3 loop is CASSQVLYEQYF. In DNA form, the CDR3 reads TGTGCCAGCAGCCAAGTTTTATACGAGCAGTACTTC.

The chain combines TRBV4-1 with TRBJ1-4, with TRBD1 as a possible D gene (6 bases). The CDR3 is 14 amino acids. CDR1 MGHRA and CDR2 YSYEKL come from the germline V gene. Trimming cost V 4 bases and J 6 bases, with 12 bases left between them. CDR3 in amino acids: CASSPGHQDEKLFF. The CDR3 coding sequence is TGCGCCAGCAGCCCGGGACATCAGGATGAAAAACTGTTTTTT.

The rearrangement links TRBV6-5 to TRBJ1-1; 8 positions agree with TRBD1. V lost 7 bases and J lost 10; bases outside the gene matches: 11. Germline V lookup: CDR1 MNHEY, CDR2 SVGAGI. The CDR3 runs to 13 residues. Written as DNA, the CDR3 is TGTGCCAGCACCCCACAGGGGGGCCCTGGAGCTTTCTTT. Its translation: CASTPQGGPGAFF.

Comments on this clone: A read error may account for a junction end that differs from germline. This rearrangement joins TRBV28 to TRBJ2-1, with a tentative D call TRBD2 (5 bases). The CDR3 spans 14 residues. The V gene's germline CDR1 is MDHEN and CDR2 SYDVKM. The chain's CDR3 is CACSRDSFDNEQFF. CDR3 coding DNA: TGTGCCTGCAGCCGGGATTCCTTCGACAATGAGCAGTTCTTC.

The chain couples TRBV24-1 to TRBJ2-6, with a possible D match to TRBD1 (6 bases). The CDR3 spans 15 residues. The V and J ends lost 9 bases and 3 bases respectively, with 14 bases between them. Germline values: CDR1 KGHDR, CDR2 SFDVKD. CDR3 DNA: TGTGCCACCGGCCCTGGGGGCGATGGGGCCAACGTCCTGACTTTC. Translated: CATGPGGDGANVLTF.

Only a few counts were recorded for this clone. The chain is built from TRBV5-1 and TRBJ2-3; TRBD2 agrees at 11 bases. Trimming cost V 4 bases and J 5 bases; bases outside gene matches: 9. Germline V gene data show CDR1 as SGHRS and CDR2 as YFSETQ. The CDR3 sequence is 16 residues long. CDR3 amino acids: CASSRATLAGGDTQYF. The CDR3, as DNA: TGCGCCAGCAGCCGGGCTACTCTAGCGGGGGGAGATACGCAGTATTTT.

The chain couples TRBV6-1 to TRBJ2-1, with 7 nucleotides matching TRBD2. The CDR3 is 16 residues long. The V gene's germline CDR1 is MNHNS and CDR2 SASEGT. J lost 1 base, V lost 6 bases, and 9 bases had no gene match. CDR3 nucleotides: TGTGCCAGCAGCGAACTAGCGTCTCCGTCCTACAATGAGCAGTTCTTC. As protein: CASSELASPSYNEQFF.

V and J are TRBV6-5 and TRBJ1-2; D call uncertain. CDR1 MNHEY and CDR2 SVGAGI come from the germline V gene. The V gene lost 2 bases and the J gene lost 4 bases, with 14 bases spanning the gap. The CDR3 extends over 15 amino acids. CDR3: CASSYQAGGTYGYTF. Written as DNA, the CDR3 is TGTGCCAGCAGTTACCAGGCAGGTGGAACCTATGGCTACACCTTC.